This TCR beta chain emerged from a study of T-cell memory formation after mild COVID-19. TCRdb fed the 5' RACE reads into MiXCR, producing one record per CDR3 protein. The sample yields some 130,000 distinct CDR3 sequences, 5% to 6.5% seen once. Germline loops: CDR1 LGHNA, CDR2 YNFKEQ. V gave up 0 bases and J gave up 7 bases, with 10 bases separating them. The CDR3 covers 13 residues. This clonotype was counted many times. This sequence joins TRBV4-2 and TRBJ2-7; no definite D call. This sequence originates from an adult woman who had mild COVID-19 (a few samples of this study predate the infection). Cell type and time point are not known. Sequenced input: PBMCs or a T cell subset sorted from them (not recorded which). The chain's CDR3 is CASSQDRSWEQYF. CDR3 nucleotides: TGTGCCAGCAGCCAAGATCGTTCGTGGGAGCAGTACTTC.